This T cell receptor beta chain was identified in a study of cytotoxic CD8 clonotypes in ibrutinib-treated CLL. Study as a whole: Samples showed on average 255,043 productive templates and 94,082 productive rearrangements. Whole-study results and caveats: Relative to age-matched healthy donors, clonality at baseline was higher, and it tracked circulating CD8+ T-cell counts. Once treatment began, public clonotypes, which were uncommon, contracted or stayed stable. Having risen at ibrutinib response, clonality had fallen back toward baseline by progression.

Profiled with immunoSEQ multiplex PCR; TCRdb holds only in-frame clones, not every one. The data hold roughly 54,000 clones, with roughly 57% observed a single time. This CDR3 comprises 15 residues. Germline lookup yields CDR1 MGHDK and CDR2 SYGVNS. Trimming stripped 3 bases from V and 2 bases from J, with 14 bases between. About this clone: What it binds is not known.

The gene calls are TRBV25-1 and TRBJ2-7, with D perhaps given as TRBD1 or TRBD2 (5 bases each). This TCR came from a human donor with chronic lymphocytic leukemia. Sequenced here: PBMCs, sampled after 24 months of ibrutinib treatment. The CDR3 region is CASSDRRGSAYEQYF. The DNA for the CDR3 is TGTGCCAGCAGTGACCGCCGGGGCAGTGCCTACGAGCAGTACTTC.